This record looks at one T cell receptor (beta chain) sequence and its context. The antigen remains undetermined. Germline values: CDR1 MNHEY, CDR2 SMNVEV (reference sequence). This CDR3 contains 12 residues. V was cut by 0 bases and J by 8 bases, with 7 bases left in between. The PCR had 60 Vbeta and 13 Jbeta primers. Profiled with immunoSEQ multiplex PCR; TCRdb holds only in-frame clones, not every one. This sample has about 130,000 clones, with around three quarters found just once. The data were obtained in a study of cytomegalovirus exposure and HLA in healthy donors. Whole-study results and caveats: Upon later analysis, TCR association rates were observed to vary by HLA locus, being highest for DRB1 and lowest for HLA-C.

The TCR originated in a male donor in good health and CMV-seropositive. The chain links TRBV27 to TRBJ1-2, with D possibly matching TRBD1 (6 bases). The sequenced material came from PBMCs. CDR3 nucleotides: TGTGCCAGCAGTTTATCAGGGGGAGGCTACACCTTC. Encoded protein: CASSLSGGGYTF.